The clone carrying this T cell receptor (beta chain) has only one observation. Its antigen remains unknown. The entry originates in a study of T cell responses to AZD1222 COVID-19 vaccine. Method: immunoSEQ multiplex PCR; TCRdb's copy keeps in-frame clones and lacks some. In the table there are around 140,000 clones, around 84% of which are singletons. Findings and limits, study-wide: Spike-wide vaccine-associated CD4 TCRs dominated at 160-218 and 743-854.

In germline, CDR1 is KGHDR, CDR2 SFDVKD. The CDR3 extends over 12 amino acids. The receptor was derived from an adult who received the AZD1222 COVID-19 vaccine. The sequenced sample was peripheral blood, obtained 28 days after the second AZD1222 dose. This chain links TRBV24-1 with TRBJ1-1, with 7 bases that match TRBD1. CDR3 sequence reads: CDRGHSNTEAFF. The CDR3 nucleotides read TGTGACAGGGGCCACTCGAACACTGAAGCTTTCTTT.